This TCR beta chain was profiled in a study of CD8 T cells in ankylosing spondylitis. Study-level findings and limits: What seemed typical of ankylosing spondylitis blood was a TCR beta motif built from eight highly homologous variants.

This clonotype was recorded at least ten times. Its specificity is not known. TCRdb reprocessed the 5' RACE reads with MiXCR, giving one entry per CDR3 protein. The repertoire holds 750,000 to 850,000 distinct CDR3 sequences, with 12% as singletons. The germline V and J ends were trimmed by 4 bases and 7 bases, with 18 bases remaining between them. The germline V gene encodes CDR1 SGHDT and CDR2 YYEEEE. The CDR3 extends over 15 amino acids. The V gene is TRBV5-6, the J gene TRBJ1-5; D may be TRBD1 (5 bases). The clonotype originates from a male donor with ankylosing spondylitis. Sequenced sample: blood, either unsorted or a sorted T cell fraction (not recorded which). The CDR3, as DNA: TGTGCCAGCAGCCCTGGCGGGGGAAAGGGACAGCCCCAGCATTTT. It translates to CASSPGGGKGQPQHF.